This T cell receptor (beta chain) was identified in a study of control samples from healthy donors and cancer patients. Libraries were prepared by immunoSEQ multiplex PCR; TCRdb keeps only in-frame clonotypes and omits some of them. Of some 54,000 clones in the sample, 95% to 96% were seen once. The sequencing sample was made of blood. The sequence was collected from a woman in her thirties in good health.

The CDR3 DNA is TGCGCCAGCAGCTTGACCGGGAGGACATCCTCCTACGAGCAGTACTTC. Translating gives CASSLTGRTSSYEQYF. This sequence joins TRBV5-1 and TRBJ2-7; 7 bases fit TRBD2. The length of the CDR3 is 16 residues. V lost 1 base, J lost 0 bases, and 7 bases stayed unmatched. CDR1 is SGHRS and CDR2 is YFSETQ in the germline V gene. Based on the CDR3 plus reference TRBV5-1 and TRBJ2-7, the full variable domain is KAGVTQTPRYLIKTRGQQVTLSCSPISGHRSVSWYQQTPGQGLQFLFEYFSETQRNKGNFPGRFSGRQFSNSRSEMNVSTLELGDSALYLCASSLTGRTSSYEQYFGPGTRLTVT.